The present T cell receptor beta chain was sequenced within a study of shared clonotypes between healthy human individuals. The CDR3 totals 13 residues. CDR1 is SGHTA, CDR2 FQGNSA, per germline. Trimming removed 2 bases at V and 5 bases at J, with 6 bases between. This clone was seen a few times. Clones were sequenced by immunoSEQ multiplex PCR, and TCRdb holds only the in-frame ones, with some missing. There are a few hundred thousand clones in the sample; around 80% occur only once, and approximately 12% lies in the top ten. The clonotype originates from a woman aged 40 to 50 in good health. Some clones in this sample may be carry-over from other donors' samples. The chain employs TRBV7-2 and TRBJ2-2, with D hard to call. The sequenced sample consisted of PBMCs. In DNA, the CDR3 is TGTGCCAGCAGCTTACCTCTTACCGGGGAGCTGTTTTTT. It yields the protein CASSLPLTGELFF.